One and the same sample provided the 5 T cell receptor beta chains below, sequenced in a study of cytomegalovirus exposure and HLA in healthy donors. The PCR was carried out with 60 Vbeta primers and 13 Jbeta primers. Sequencing used immunoSEQ multiplex PCR; TCRdb keeps in-frame clones, though not all of them. The table lists more than 150,000 clones, roughly 78% of them singletons. The specimen was PBMCs. The receptor set was obtained from a boy younger than 18 in good health and CMV-seronegative.

The chain carries TRBV20-1 and TRBJ1-1; D gene uncertain. The ends were cut back, 5 bases at V and 1 base at J, with 5 bases in the middle. The CDR3 covers 11 residues. The germline CDR1 and CDR2 sequences are DFQATT and SNEGSKA (reference sequence). This chain's CDR3 is CSAVRNTEAFF. The CDR3 nucleotides are TGCAGTGCTGTGAGGAACACTGAAGCTTTCTTT.

This clone has a handful of counts. The V call is TRBV19, the J call TRBJ1-3; tentative D call: TRBD1 (6 bases). There are 15 residues in the CDR3. Trimming stripped 3 bases from V and 2 bases from J, with 11 bases between. Germline loops: CDR1 LNHDA, CDR2 SQIVND (reference sequence). The CDR3 nucleotides read TGTGCCAGTAGTATTAATCCAGGGGCTGGAAACACCATATATTTT. It encodes CASSINPGAGNTIYF.

This clone was counted a few times. The chain couples TRBV11-3 to TRBJ2-5, with D unresolved. Matching the DNA end better, TRBJ2-7 makes the J call doubtful. Germline values: CDR1 SGHNT, CDR2 YENEEA. The CDR3 consists of 13 residues. The CDR3 DNA reads TGTGCCAGCAGCTTAGACTCACCGAACGAGCAGTACTTC. Translated, it gives CASSLDSPNEQYF.

J is TRBJ1-2 and V is TRBV19; 7 positions match TRBD1. The CDR3 length is 14 residues. In germline, CDR1 is LNHDA, CDR2 SQIVND (reference sequence). V shed 5 bases and J 4 bases; nucleotides not matched to a gene: 7. CDR3 sequence: CASSVGQAIYGYTF. The CDR3 DNA reads as TGTGCCAGTAGTGTCGGACAGGCGATCTATGGCTACACCTTC.

V and J are TRBV11-1 and TRBJ1-1; 8 bases agree with TRBD1. CDR1 is SGHAT, CDR2 FQDESV, per germline (reference sequence). V shed 5 bases and J 8 bases; nucleotides not matched to a gene: 7. This CDR3 spans 13 amino acids. Here the CDR3 reads CASSIWTGKEAFF. For the CDR3, the DNA is TGTGCCAGCAGCATTTGGACAGGGAAGGAAGCTTTCTTT.